The clone carrying this T cell receptor (beta chain) is medium-sized (0.01 to 0.1%) in the sample. The cDNA was synthesized by means of template-switch 5'RACE, which was carried out with 10-nucleotide random UMIs. TCRdb used MiXCR to reprocess the 5' RACE reads, holding one entry per CDR3 protein. Seen here are 20,000 to 25,000 distinct CDR3 sequences, about 13% observed once, and the top ten hold 5.5%. With V trimmed by 5 bases and J by 4 bases, 10 bases remained unmatched. The CDR3 loop spans 15 amino acids. Time point of the sample: technical triplicate 1. The data were taken from a study of neurological immune-mediated disorders.

The chain employs TRBV12-3 or TRBV12-4 and TRBJ1-1; 7 nucleotides agree with TRBD1. Sequenced sample: CD4+ T cells from blood. This receptor was identified in a female donor with HTLV-1-associated myelopathy (HAM/TSP). CDR3 residues: CASSPQGVGVTEAFF. The CDR3 region has the DNA TGTGCCAGCAGTCCCCAGGGGGTAGGGGTCACTGAAGCTTTCTTT.